These T cell receptor beta chains were read from a single sample in a study of cytomegalovirus exposure and HLA in healthy donors. Sequenced by immunoSEQ multiplex PCR; TCRdb stores in-frame clones only, minus some. This table has about 160,000 clones, more than 70% appearing once. The sequenced sample consisted of PBMCs. The source is a male donor in good health and CMV-seropositive. Each CDR3 is given with its conserved first and last residue. The order of the fields is clone size, D gene, V gene, J gene, CDR3 DNA, CDR3 protein. The D gene is left open where the match is weak. The size entry is marked missing in some rows and otherwise reads once, few, many or a size class.

clone size: .
D gene: .
V gene: TRBV27
J gene: TRBJ2-3
CDR3 DNA: TGTGCCAGCCGGTCCACAGATACGCAGTATTTT
CDR3 protein: CASRSTDTQYF

clone size: once
D gene: .
V gene: TRBV5-4
J gene: TRBJ2-1
CDR3 DNA: TGTGCCAGCAGCGGGCCGGGGTTTGAGAATGAGCAGTTCTTC
CDR3 protein: CASSGPGFENEQFF

clone size: .
D gene: .
V gene: TRBV9
J gene: TRBJ2-1
CDR3 DNA: TGTGCCAGCAGCGTAGGGACCATGGGGGCGGGAGTCAACAATGAGCAGTTCTTC
CDR3 protein: CASSVGTMGAGVNNEQFF

clone size: .
D gene: TRBD1
V gene: TRBV9
J gene: TRBJ1-2
CDR3 DNA: TGTGCCAGCAGTTTCCAGGACAGGGGAGGTGGCTACACCTTC
CDR3 protein: CASSFQDRGGGYTF

clone size: .
D gene: .
V gene: TRBV18
J gene: TRBJ1-2
CDR3 DNA: TGTGCCAGCTCACCACTGATGCGGGCGACCCTTAACTATGGCTACACCTTC
CDR3 protein: CASSPLMRATLNYGYTF

clone size: few
D gene: .
V gene: TRBV7-9
J gene: TRBJ1-2
CDR3 DNA: TGTGCCAGCAGCTGGGACACACTCTATGGCTACACCTTC
CDR3 protein: CASSWDTLYGYTF

clone size: few
D gene: .
V gene: TRBV25-1
J gene: TRBJ1-2
CDR3 DNA: TGTGCCAGCAGTGAATTCGGGGGTGGATATGGCTACACCTTC
CDR3 protein: CASSEFGGGYGYTF

clone size: .
D gene: .
V gene: TRBV7-9
J gene: TRBJ1-5
CDR3 DNA: TGTGCCAGCAGCTTAGCACAGAATCAGCCCCAGCATTTT
CDR3 protein: CASSLAQNQPQHF

clone size: .
D gene: TRBD2
V gene: TRBV6-1
J gene: TRBJ2-1
CDR3 DNA: TGTGCCAGCAGGGAAACTAGCGGGATCTACAATGAGCAGTTCTTC
CDR3 protein: CASRETSGIYNEQFF

clone size: .
D gene: TRBD2
V gene: TRBV6-5
J gene: TRBJ2-3
CDR3 DNA: TGTGCCAGCAGTTCCACCGGGACTAGAACCCCAGATACGCAGTATTTT
CDR3 protein: CASSSTGTRTPDTQYF

clone size: .
D gene: TRBD1
V gene: TRBV4-1
J gene: TRBJ2-7
CDR3 DNA: TGCGCCAGCAGCCAAGGCGGACAGGGGACCGAGCAGTACTTC
CDR3 protein: CASSQGGQGTEQYF

clone size: .
D gene: TRBD2
V gene: TRBV5-4
J gene: TRBJ2-7
CDR3 DNA: TGTGCCAGCAGCACGGGACTAGCGGGAGCATCCGAGCAGTACTTC
CDR3 protein: CASSTGLAGASEQYF

clone size: .
D gene: TRBD1
V gene: TRBV11-3
J gene: TRBJ2-1
CDR3 DNA: TGTGCCAGCAGCGCTGGACAGGGGGCCTACAATGAGCAGTTCTTC
CDR3 protein: CASSAGQGAYNEQFF

clone size: .
D gene: TRBD1
V gene: TRBV9
J gene: TRBJ2-2
CDR3 DNA: TGTGCCAGCAGCGCGGGACAGGGGGCTGCCGGGGAGCTGTTTTTT
CDR3 protein: CASSAGQGAAGELFF

clone size: .
D gene: TRBD2
V gene: TRBV25-1
J gene: TRBJ2-7
CDR3 DNA: TGTGCCAGCAGTTCCCTCCTAGCGGACCGATCCTACGAGCAGTACTTC
CDR3 protein: CASSSLLADRSYEQYF

clone size: .
D gene: TRBD2
V gene: TRBV11-2
J gene: TRBJ2-7
CDR3 DNA: TGTGCCAGCAGCTTAGATCGACTAGCGGGATCATACGAGCAGTACTTC
CDR3 protein: CASSLDRLAGSYEQYF

clone size: .
D gene: .
V gene: TRBV13
J gene: TRBJ2-5
CDR3 DNA: TGTGCCAGCAGCTTAAGAGGTAGTCAGGAGACCCAGTACTTC
CDR3 protein: CASSLRGSQETQYF

clone size: .
D gene: TRBD1
V gene: TRBV6-5
J gene: TRBJ2-7
CDR3 DNA: TGTGCCAGCAGAGAAACAGGGGCCTACGAGCAGTACTTC
CDR3 protein: CASRETGAYEQYF

clone size: .
D gene: .
V gene: TRBV20-1
J gene: TRBJ2-1
CDR3 DNA: TGCAGTGTTCCTCCCCTCAATGAGCAGTTCTTC
CDR3 protein: CSVPPLNEQFF

clone size: few
D gene: TRBD2
V gene: TRBV29-1
J gene: TRBJ2-3
CDR3 DNA: TGCAGCGTTGTGGGACTAGCGGGAGGGAGAGGCACAGATACGCAGTATTTT
CDR3 protein: CSVVGLAGGRGTDTQYF

clone size: once
D gene: .
V gene: TRBV27
J gene: TRBJ1-1
CDR3 DNA: TGTGCCAGCAGTCTGGCTTGGGGGCGGACTGAAGCTTTCTTT
CDR3 protein: CASSLAWGRTEAFF

clone size: few
D gene: .
V gene: TRBV6-6
J gene: TRBJ1-6
CDR3 DNA: TGTGCCAGCAGCCCCGGGACATATTCACCCCTCCACTTT
CDR3 protein: CASSPGTYSPLHF

clone size: .
D gene: .
V gene: TRBV30
J gene: TRBJ2-7
CDR3 DNA: TGTGCCTGGAGCGATTCACAGGGCCACGAGCAGTACTTC
CDR3 protein: CAWSDSQGHEQYF

clone size: few
D gene: TRBD1
V gene: TRBV4-2
J gene: TRBJ2-7
CDR3 DNA: TGTGCCAGCAGCTTTACAGGGACAGGCGCCTACGAGCAGTACTTC
CDR3 protein: CASSFTGTGAYEQYF

clone size: .
D gene: .
V gene: TRBV5-4
J gene: TRBJ1-2
CDR3 DNA: TGTGCCAGCAGCTCCAGCGGATACTATGGCTACACCTTC
CDR3 protein: CASSSSGYYGYTF

clone size: .
D gene: .
V gene: TRBV6-4
J gene: TRBJ1-1
CDR3 DNA: TGTGCCAGCAGTGCATCGGGAAGGACTGAAGCTTTCTTT
CDR3 protein: CASSASGRTEAFF

clone size: once
D gene: TRBD2
V gene: TRBV4-2
J gene: TRBJ2-7
CDR3 DNA: TGTGCCAGCAGCCCACTAGCGGGAGACCCCTACGAGCAGTACTTC
CDR3 protein: CASSPLAGDPYEQYF

clone size: .
D gene: TRBD1
V gene: TRBV9
J gene: TRBJ2-7
CDR3 DNA: TGTGCCAGCAGCGCCACCTGGGACAGAGGGATGTACGAGCAGTACTTC
CDR3 protein: CASSATWDRGMYEQYF

clone size: .
D gene: .
V gene: TRBV6-5
J gene: TRBJ1-1
CDR3 DNA: TGTGCCAGCAGTGAACAATCGACTTTCTTT
CDR3 protein: CASSEQSTFF

clone size: .
D gene: TRBD1
V gene: TRBV6-1
J gene: TRBJ1-6
CDR3 DNA: TGTGCCACAACGGGACAGGGGGCGACGAATTCACCCCTCCACTTT
CDR3 protein: CATTGQGATNSPLHF

clone size: few
D gene: TRBD1
V gene: TRBV19
J gene: TRBJ1-5
CDR3 DNA: TGTGCCAGTAGCGCCCGGGACAGGGGGGAAGGGCAGCCCCAGCATTTT
CDR3 protein: CASSARDRGEGQPQHF

clone size: .
D gene: TRBD2
V gene: TRBV9
J gene: TRBJ2-3
CDR3 DNA: TGTGCCAGCAGCGTAGAGGGAGCGGGAGTGGCAGATACGCAGTATTTT
CDR3 protein: CASSVEGAGVADTQYF

clone size: few
D gene: TRBD1
V gene: TRBV5-4
J gene: TRBJ2-6
CDR3 DNA: TGTGCCAGCAGCCCGGCCGGACAGGGGGCTGTTGGGGCCAACGTCCTGACTTTC
CDR3 protein: CASSPAGQGAVGANVLTF

clone size: once
D gene: TRBD1
V gene: TRBV30
J gene: TRBJ2-5
CDR3 DNA: TGTGCCTGGAGTCTAGGACAGGGGTTTTCGGAGACCCAGTACTTC
CDR3 protein: CAWSLGQGFSETQYF

clone size: .
D gene: TRBD1
V gene: TRBV6-5
J gene: TRBJ1-5
CDR3 DNA: TGTGCCAGCAGGTCGACAGGGGACAATCAGCCCCAGCATTTT
CDR3 protein: CASRSTGDNQPQHF

clone size: .
D gene: TRBD1
V gene: TRBV7-2
J gene: TRBJ2-7
CDR3 DNA: TGTGCCAGCAGCTTAGCCCCGACAGGGCGGTACGAGCAGTACTTC
CDR3 protein: CASSLAPTGRYEQYF

clone size: .
D gene: TRBD1
V gene: TRBV11-2
J gene: TRBJ2-7
CDR3 DNA: TGTGCCAGCAGCCCCCCGGGACAGTGGGGCGGCGAGCAGTACTTC
CDR3 protein: CASSPPGQWGGEQYF

clone size: .
D gene: .
V gene: TRBV19
J gene: TRBJ2-7
CDR3 DNA: TGTGCCAGTAGTACCGGGTTCTACGAGCAGTACTTC
CDR3 protein: CASSTGFYEQYF

clone size: .
D gene: TRBD2
V gene: TRBV7-2
J gene: TRBJ2-7
CDR3 DNA: TGTGCCAGCAGCGCTAATTCGGGGGGCTCCTACGAGCAGTACTTC
CDR3 protein: CASSANSGGSYEQYF

clone size: once
D gene: TRBD1
V gene: TRBV6-1
J gene: TRBJ1-1
CDR3 DNA: TGTGCCAGCAGTGAACGGACAGGGAACACTGAAGCTTTCTTT
CDR3 protein: CASSERTGNTEAFF

clone size: few
D gene: .
V gene: TRBV18
J gene: TRBJ1-2
CDR3 DNA: TGTGCCAGCTCACCTGACAGCGCCTATGGCTACACCTTC
CDR3 protein: CASSPDSAYGYTF

clone size: .
D gene: TRBD2
V gene: TRBV19
J gene: TRBJ2-7
CDR3 DNA: TGTGCCAGTAGTATATTCACCACCGACAGGACTAGCGGGAACTACGAGCAGTACTTC
CDR3 protein: CASSIFTTDRTSGNYEQYF